Below, 5 T cell receptor beta chains from the same sample are listed, as sequenced in a study of identical twins. TCRdb processed the 5' RACE reads anew with MiXCR; each CDR3 protein has one entry. Among around 370,000 distinct CDR3 sequences listed, approximately 8.7% were seen once. The sequencing sample was made of naive T cells sorted from blood. The receptors here all came from a woman aged 45-65 years in good health.

This clonotype was counted many times. The chain carries TRBV20-1 and TRBJ2-3; 7 positions agree with TRBD2. The V gene end was trimmed by 1 base and the J gene end by 2 bases; junction bases not matched to a gene: 9. The CDR3 runs to 16 residues. Germline V gene data show CDR1 as DFQATT and CDR2 as SNEGSKA (reference sequence). CDR3 sequence (DNA): TGCAGTGCTAGAGGGGCTAATAGCGGGTCCACAGATACGCAGTATTTT. The encoded protein is CSARGANSGSTDTQYF.

The table lists this clonotype with many counts. The V gene is TRBV20-1, the J gene TRBJ1-2, with 7 positions matching TRBD1. V gave up 0 bases and J gave up 8 bases; unmatched junction bases: 6. Germline assignment: CDR1 DFQATT and CDR2 SNEGSKA (reference sequence). This CDR3 contains 13 residues. The CDR3 nucleotides read TGCAGTGCTAGAGATACAGGGGAGCAGGGCTACACCTTC. Its translation is CSARDTGEQGYTF.

This clonotype was detected a few times. CDR3 protein: CAISESGKDGETQYF. CDR3 bases: TGTGCCATCAGTGAGTCAGGGAAGGATGGGGAGACCCAGTACTTC. This rearrangement joins TRBV10-3 to TRBJ2-5; no definite D call. The germline V gene has CDR1 ENHRY and CDR2 SYGVKD. Trimming took 0 bases from V and 5 from J, leaving 13 bases between them. The CDR3 has 15 residues.

The chain combines TRBV12-3 or TRBV12-4 with TRBJ2-4, with 7 bases fitting TRBD2. CDR3 length: 13 residues. Trimming removed 8 bases from V and 2 bases from J; junction bases left unmatched: 3. The CDR3 region has the DNA TGTGCCAGCGGGGGGGGGACCAAAAACATTCAGTACTTC. Amino acids: CASGGGTKNIQYF.

V is TRBV6-5 and J is TRBJ1-1, with D maybe TRBD1 (5 bases). Trimming removed 0 bases from V and 2 bases from J, with 19 bases in between. The CDR3 runs 18 residues. The V gene's germline CDR1 is MNHEY and CDR2 SVGAGI. The CDR3 is CASSYSFMGRGNNTEAFF. In nucleotides, the CDR3 is TGTGCCAGCAGTTACTCGTTTATGGGACGGGGCAATAACACTGAAGCTTTCTTT.